This T cell receptor (beta chain) was recorded in a study of early T cells in non-severe SARS-CoV-2 infection. Study in general: Chains were unpaired, as sequencing was done on bulk RNA from unsorted whole blood.

Study conclusions and caveats: Anti-spike CD8 responses were favored by VDJdb matching, which missed private and CD4 specificities.

Each cDNA molecule carried a unique molecular identifier. TCRdb analysed the 5' RACE reads with MiXCR anew, one entry per CDR3 protein. The sample consists of about 80,000 distinct CDR3 sequences, around 8.7% of them appearing once. In the case of this clonotype: The antigen remains undetermined.

Germline V gene data show CDR1 as DFQATT and CDR2 as SNEGSKA (reference sequence). Trimming took 6 bases from V and 0 from J, leaving 16 bases between them. The length of the CDR3 is 15 residues. Sequencing was done on a sample of whole blood. The chain recombines TRBV20-1 with TRBJ2-3, with unresolved D. This TCR came from an adult who was a healthcare worker with PCR-confirmed SARS-CoV-2 infection or an uninfected control (not recorded which). CDR3 bases: TGCAGTGCCCAGGATCGCGGAATGAGCACAGATACGCAGTATTTT. This translates into CSAQDRGMSTDTQYF.